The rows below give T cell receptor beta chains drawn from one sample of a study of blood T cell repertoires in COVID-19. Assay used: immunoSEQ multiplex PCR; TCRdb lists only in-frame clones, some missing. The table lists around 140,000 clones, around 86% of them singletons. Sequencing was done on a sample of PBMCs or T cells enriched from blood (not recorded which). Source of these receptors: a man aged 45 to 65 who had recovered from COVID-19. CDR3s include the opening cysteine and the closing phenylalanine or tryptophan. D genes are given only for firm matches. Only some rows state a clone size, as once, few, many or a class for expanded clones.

CDR3 DNA: TGTGCCAGCAGCCCCGGATCCCTATTTCAAGGACAGGGAATGGTAGGAAACACCATATATTTT; CDR3 protein: CASSPGSLFQGQGMVGNTIYF; J gene: TRBJ1-3; V gene: TRBV4-2; clone size: .; D gene: TRBD1
CDR3 DNA: TGTGCCAGCAGCCCCCGACAGGCCAATGGCTACACCTTC; CDR3 protein: CASSPRQANGYTF; J gene: TRBJ1-2; V gene: TRBV3-1/TRBV3-2; clone size: .; D gene: .
CDR3 DNA: TGTGCCTGGAGTGACAGGGCGGGTTCACCCCTCCACTTT; CDR3 protein: CAWSDRAGSPLHF; J gene: TRBJ1-6; V gene: TRBV30; clone size: .; D gene: .
CDR3 DNA: TGTGCCAGCAGTGCCTACCGAGGCCGCTACGAGCAGTACTTC; CDR3 protein: CASSAYRGRYEQYF; J gene: TRBJ2-7; V gene: TRBV6-2/TRBV6-3; clone size: .; D gene: .
CDR3 DNA: TGCGCCAGCAGCTTCATCGGGGGGAACACTGAAGCTTTCTTT; CDR3 protein: CASSFIGGNTEAFF; J gene: TRBJ1-1; V gene: TRBV5-1; clone size: .; D gene: .
CDR3 DNA: TGTGCCAGCAGCTGCTTGACAGGGTGGGACTATGGCTACACCTTC; CDR3 protein: CASSCLTGWDYGYTF; J gene: TRBJ1-2; V gene: TRBV5-7; clone size: .; D gene: TRBD1
CDR3 DNA: TGTGCCAGCACGACGGACAGGGGACTCTATGGCTACACCTTC; CDR3 protein: CASTTDRGLYGYTF; J gene: TRBJ1-2; V gene: TRBV28; clone size: .; D gene: TRBD1
CDR3 DNA: TGTGCCAGCAGCGTAGACTCTAACTATGGCTACACCTTC; CDR3 protein: CASSVDSNYGYTF; J gene: TRBJ1-2; V gene: TRBV9; clone size: .; D gene: .
CDR3 DNA: TGCGCCAGCAGCCGAGGGGGCAGGGATGAAAAACTGTTTTTT; CDR3 protein: CASSRGGRDEKLFF; J gene: TRBJ1-4; V gene: TRBV5-1; clone size: .; D gene: TRBD1
CDR3 DNA: TGTGCCAGCAGCCAAGAAACGGCAGGGGGCGTAGGCAATCAGCCCCAGCATTTT; CDR3 protein: CASSQETAGGVGNQPQHF; J gene: TRBJ1-5; V gene: TRBV4-2; clone size: .; D gene: TRBD1
CDR3 DNA: TGTGCCAGCAGCCCCAGGACCGGAGGGGACGGGGAGCTGTTTTTT; CDR3 protein: CASSPRTGGDGELFF; J gene: TRBJ2-2; V gene: TRBV3-1/TRBV3-2; clone size: few; D gene: .
CDR3 DNA: TGCGCCAGCAGCTTGGGCGGGGTCGGAGGGATCTACGAGCAGTACTTC; CDR3 protein: CASSLGGVGGIYEQYF; J gene: TRBJ2-7; V gene: TRBV5-1; clone size: .; D gene: .
CDR3 DNA: TGTGCCAGCAGTGACCTCCCCGGGGAGCTGTTTTTT; CDR3 protein: CASSDLPGELFF; J gene: TRBJ2-2; V gene: TRBV6-1; clone size: .; D gene: .
CDR3 DNA: TGCGCCAGCAGCCGCAGGGGGAAGCGGGAAAAACTGTTTTTT; CDR3 protein: CASSRRGKREKLFF; J gene: TRBJ1-4; V gene: TRBV4-3; clone size: .; D gene: TRBD1
CDR3 DNA: TGTGCCACCAGCAGAGAAAATACTGAGGGCTACACCTTC; CDR3 protein: CATSRENTEGYTF; J gene: TRBJ1-2; V gene: TRBV15; clone size: .; D gene: .
CDR3 DNA: TGTGCCAGCAAGATGACAGGGGGCAATCAGCCCCAGCATTTT; CDR3 protein: CASKMTGGNQPQHF; J gene: TRBJ1-5; V gene: TRBV2; clone size: .; D gene: TRBD1
CDR3 DNA: TGTGCCAGTAGTTGGACTAGCGGGGGGGCCTTGGGCTCCTACAATGAGCAGTTCTTC; CDR3 protein: CASSWTSGGALGSYNEQFF; J gene: TRBJ2-1; V gene: TRBV19; clone size: .; D gene: TRBD2
CDR3 DNA: TGTGCCAGCAGTCGGGGGGCGGGGGGCCCAGATACGCAGTATTTT; CDR3 protein: CASSRGAGGPDTQYF; J gene: TRBJ2-3; V gene: TRBV6-5; clone size: .; D gene: TRBD2
CDR3 DNA: TGTGCCAGCAGTTCTTGGCGGGGCGGGAACCAAAACATTCAGTACTTC; CDR3 protein: CASSSWRGGNQNIQYF; J gene: TRBJ2-4; V gene: TRBV27; clone size: .; D gene: .
CDR3 DNA: TGCGCCAGCAGCATCAGGGACTCCACAGATACGCAGTATTTT; CDR3 protein: CASSIRDSTDTQYF; J gene: TRBJ2-3; V gene: TRBV4-1; clone size: once; D gene: .
CDR3 DNA: TGTGCCAGCAGTTTCTCTACCGGGGCCTACGAGCAGTACTTC; CDR3 protein: CASSFSTGAYEQYF; J gene: TRBJ2-7; V gene: TRBV28; clone size: .; D gene: .
CDR3 DNA: TGTGCCAGCAGCTTCGAGCGACAGATCTACGAGCAGTACTTC; CDR3 protein: CASSFERQIYEQYF; J gene: TRBJ2-7; V gene: TRBV7-2; clone size: .; D gene: .
CDR3 DNA: TGCGCCAGCAGCTTGGAAGGGAGTTTATACGAGCAGTACTTC; CDR3 protein: CASSLEGSLYEQYF; J gene: TRBJ2-7; V gene: TRBV5-1; clone size: few; D gene: .
CDR3 DNA: TGTGCCTGGAGTTTAGGCCCGGGGGGGCGTATAAGGGGCTACACCTTC; CDR3 protein: CAWSLGPGGRIRGYTF; J gene: TRBJ1-2; V gene: TRBV30; clone size: .; D gene: .
CDR3 DNA: TGTGCCAGCAGTTACGACAGGGTAGCTTCACCCCTCCACTTT; CDR3 protein: CASSYDRVASPLHF; J gene: TRBJ1-6; V gene: TRBV6-5; clone size: once; D gene: TRBD1
CDR3 DNA: TGTGCCAGCAGTCCCCAGGGGACCCGCTACAATGAGCAGTTCTTC; CDR3 protein: CASSPQGTRYNEQFF; J gene: TRBJ2-1; V gene: TRBV7-2; clone size: .; D gene: .
CDR3 DNA: TGTGCCAGCAGCTTAGACAGGGTTGGCTATGGCTACACCTTC; CDR3 protein: CASSLDRVGYGYTF; J gene: TRBJ1-2; V gene: TRBV11-1; clone size: .; D gene: .
CDR3 DNA: TGTGCCAGCAGTGACCGGGACCAAGAGACCCAGTACTTC; CDR3 protein: CASSDRDQETQYF; J gene: TRBJ2-5; V gene: TRBV12-3/TRBV12-4; clone size: .; D gene: .
CDR3 DNA: TGTGCCACCAGTGGGCGATCGGACAGGGGGCATGATGGCTACACCTTC; CDR3 protein: CATSGRSDRGHDGYTF; J gene: TRBJ1-2; V gene: TRBV24-1; clone size: .; D gene: TRBD1
CDR3 DNA: TGTGCCAGCAGCGTGCAGGGTCCCCACAGGTTCTTC; CDR3 protein: CASSVQGPHRFF; J gene: TRBJ2-1; V gene: TRBV5-6; clone size: .; D gene: .
CDR3 DNA: TGTGCCAGCAGCTTGTTGTCCACGAACACCGGGGAGCTGTTTTTT; CDR3 protein: CASSLLSTNTGELFF; J gene: TRBJ2-2; V gene: TRBV5-4; clone size: .; D gene: .
CDR3 DNA: TGCGCCAGCAGTCAGGTTGTGGTCAGGGAAGGGGCAGATACGCAGTATTTT; CDR3 protein: CASSQVVVREGADTQYF; J gene: TRBJ2-3; V gene: TRBV23-1; clone size: .; D gene: .
CDR3 DNA: TGCGCCAGCAGCCCTAGGCGTAGTCTCGACGGGGATGAAAAACTGTTTTTT; CDR3 protein: CASSPRRSLDGDEKLFF; J gene: TRBJ1-4; V gene: TRBV5-1; clone size: .; D gene: .
CDR3 DNA: TGTGCCAGCAGCGTAGATGGGACACCCAGCATGAACACTGAAGCTTTCTTT; CDR3 protein: CASSVDGTPSMNTEAFF; J gene: TRBJ1-1; V gene: TRBV9; clone size: .; D gene: .
CDR3 DNA: TGCAGCGCCGGACAGGGGGGGAACACTGAAGCTTTCTTT; CDR3 protein: CSAGQGGNTEAFF; J gene: TRBJ1-1; V gene: TRBV29-1; clone size: few; D gene: TRBD1
CDR3 DNA: TGCGCCAGCAGCCCTTTGGGGGGGGAGACCCAGTACTTC; CDR3 protein: CASSPLGGETQYF; J gene: TRBJ2-5; V gene: TRBV4-3; clone size: .; D gene: TRBD2
CDR3 DNA: TGCGCCAGCAGCCCTAGCGGAGCCTACAATGAGCAGTTCTTC; CDR3 protein: CASSPSGAYNEQFF; J gene: TRBJ2-1; V gene: TRBV5-1; clone size: .; D gene: TRBD2
CDR3 DNA: TGCGCCAGCAGCCAAGGTTGGACAGAGGGCACTGAAGCTTTCTTT; CDR3 protein: CASSQGWTEGTEAFF; J gene: TRBJ1-1; V gene: TRBV4-3; clone size: .; D gene: .
CDR3 DNA: TGTGCCAGCAGCTCGCCCGTTGAGAGTGGGCCCCAGCATTTT; CDR3 protein: CASSSPVESGPQHF; J gene: TRBJ1-5; V gene: TRBV7-2; clone size: .; D gene: .
CDR3 DNA: TGCGCCAGCAGCCAAGATCTAGCCAGAGCGGTCTACGAGCAGTACTTC; CDR3 protein: CASSQDLARAVYEQYF; J gene: TRBJ2-7; V gene: TRBV4-3; clone size: once; D gene: .
CDR3 DNA: TGTGCCAGCAGCGGAATAGGCAGCCAGCGCGCTACGCAGTATTTT; CDR3 protein: CASSGIGSQRATQYF; J gene: TRBJ2-3; V gene: TRBV9; clone size: few; D gene: .
CDR3 DNA: TGTGCCAGCAGCCGCACAGGCCCCACTGAAGCTTTCTTT; CDR3 protein: CASSRTGPTEAFF; J gene: TRBJ1-1; V gene: TRBV7-9; clone size: .; D gene: .
CDR3 DNA: TGTGCCAGCAGCCGAACAGGGGGAGTCTCTGGGGCCAACGTCCTGACTTTC; CDR3 protein: CASSRTGGVSGANVLTF; J gene: TRBJ2-6; V gene: TRBV7-8; clone size: .; D gene: TRBD1
CDR3 DNA: TGTGCCAGCAGCGGACAGGGGGGTTCACCCCTCCACTTT; CDR3 protein: CASSGQGGSPLHF; J gene: TRBJ1-6; V gene: TRBV12-3/TRBV12-4; clone size: .; D gene: TRBD1
CDR3 DNA: TGTGCCAGTAGTCCCGACAGGTCCTCCTACGAGCAGTACTTC; CDR3 protein: CASSPDRSSYEQYF; J gene: TRBJ2-7; V gene: TRBV19; clone size: .; D gene: .
CDR3 DNA: TGCGCCAGCAGTTTAGGACTAGCGGGAGAGACTAACATTCAGTACTTC; CDR3 protein: CASSLGLAGETNIQYF; J gene: TRBJ2-4; V gene: TRBV10-1; clone size: .; D gene: TRBD2
CDR3 DNA: TGTGCCAGCAGTGCTGACAGGATCTTC; CDR3 protein: CASSADRIF; J gene: TRBJ2-7; V gene: TRBV28; clone size: .; D gene: .
CDR3 DNA: TGTGCCAGCAGAGCGGTGGACAGTTCCACCGGGGAGCTGTTTTTT; CDR3 protein: CASRAVDSSTGELFF; J gene: TRBJ2-2; V gene: TRBV27; clone size: .; D gene: .
CDR3 DNA: TGTGCCAGCAGTCCAGGGGGCGCGAACACCGGGGAGCTGTTTTTT; CDR3 protein: CASSPGGANTGELFF; J gene: TRBJ2-2; V gene: TRBV7-9; clone size: .; D gene: TRBD1